Following are 24 T cell receptor beta chains from one sample sequenced in a study of blood T cell repertoires in COVID-19. Measured with immunoSEQ multiplex PCR; TCRdb has only the in-frame clones, and not every one. There are about 110,000 clones in the sample; over 75% occur only once, and approximately 2.5% lies in the top ten. Sequenced sample: peripheral blood. The receptors derive from a human donor in a cohort sampled during active COVID-19.

Only a few counts were recorded for this clone. J is TRBJ1-2 and V is TRBV27, with D perhaps TRBD1 (6 bases). CDR3 size: 13 residues. Germline V gene data show CDR1 as MNHEY and CDR2 as SMNVEV (reference sequence). The ends were cut back, 3 bases at V and 2 bases at J, with 7 bases in the middle. CDR3 sequence: CASSFTGNYGYTF. For the CDR3, the DNA is TGTGCCAGCAGTTTTACAGGGAACTATGGCTACACCTTC.

The CDR3 DNA is TGTGCCAGCGGCGCCGGACCGGGACAGGGCGACACCGGGGAGCTGTTTTTT. This encodes CASGAGPGQGDTGELFF. The genes are TRBV27 and TRBJ2-2; 9 bases map to TRBD1. Losses at the gene ends were 8 bases for V and 3 bases for J; bases not matched to a gene: 13. Looked up from germline, CDR1 is MNHEY and CDR2 is SMNVEV (reference sequence). The CDR3 runs 17 residues.

The gene calls are TRBV5-4 and TRBJ2-5, with TRBD2 matching over 9 bases. The CDR3 covers 15 residues. J was trimmed by 4 bases and V by 4 bases; bases with no gene match: 8. From germline, CDR1 is SGHNT and CDR2 YYREEE (reference sequence). CDR3 in DNA: TGTGCCAGCAGCGGAAACACAGCGGGGGGAGAGACCCAGTACTTC. The encoded protein is CASSGNTAGGETQYF.

This chain links TRBV2 with TRBJ2-1; TRBD2 aligns across 14 bases. V trimming: 6 bases; J trimming: 8 bases; junction bases outside the gene matches: 9. The CDR3 runs to 16 residues. Germline CDR1 and CDR2: SNHLY and FYNNEI. The CDR3 DNA follows: TGTGCCAGCAGAGGCGGGACTAGCGGGAGACTGGATGAGCAGTTCTTC. Its translation is CASRGGTSGRLDEQFF.

The chain uses TRBV28 and TRBJ2-3; D gene ambiguous. Trimming shortened V by 6 bases and J by 0 bases, and 10 bases separated the two germline ends. CDR1 is MDHEN and CDR2 is SYDVKM in the germline V gene. The CDR3 consists of 14 residues. DNA for the CDR3: TGTGCCAGCAGGGTAGGAGCTAGCACAGATACGCAGTATTTT. It is translated as CASRVGASTDTQYF.

The rearrangement joins TRBV7-8 to TRBJ2-2; 11 bases fit TRBD2. This CDR3 is built from 18 residues. Germline CDR1 SGHVS, CDR2 FQNEAQ. J lost 4 bases, V lost 3 bases, and 10 bases had no gene match. Here the CDR3 DNA reads TGTGCCAGCAGCTTCCCCGGGACTAGCGGAGTCGGCACCGGGGAGCTGTTTTTT. This encodes CASSFPGTSGVGTGELFF.

The rearrangement joins TRBV30 to TRBJ1-6, with 8 positions matching TRBD1. Per the germline V gene, CDR1 is GTSNPN and CDR2 is SVGIG (reference sequence). The ends lost 3 bases at V and 6 bases at J; junction bases unmatched: 4. The CDR3 has 14 amino acids. The CDR3 spells CAWRLGQGNSPLHF. The CDR3 nucleotides are TGTGCCTGGAGACTCGGACAGGGTAATTCACCCCTCCACTTT.

CDR3 in DNA: TGTGCCAGCAGCCAAAAGGGGACTAGCGGGGGCTCAGATACGCAGTATTTT. Residues: CASSQKGTSGGSDTQYF. This sequence joins TRBV4-2 and TRBJ2-3; 14 bases map to TRBD2. Germline V CDR1 and CDR2: LGHNA, YNFKEQ. The length of the CDR3 is 17 residues. V was pared by 2 bases and J by 4 bases, with 5 bases of the junction left unmatched.

This sequence joins TRBV10-2 and TRBJ2-3; TRBD2 is a possible D gene (5 bases). The CDR3 consists of 15 residues. The germline gives CDR1 WSHSY, CDR2 SAAADI. V was cut by 8 bases and J by 0 bases, with 15 bases left in between. In DNA form, the CDR3 reads TGCGCCAGCGAATCGGCCGCGGGCAGCACAGATACGCAGTATTTT. Residues: CASESAAGSTDTQYF.

The J gene is TRBJ2-3, the V gene TRBV13; weak D call: TRBD1 (5 bases). The V gene lost 7 bases and the J gene lost 0 bases, with 17 bases spanning the gap. Germline CDR1 is PRHDT and CDR2 is FYEKMQ (reference sequence). The CDR3 runs 16 residues. The CDR3 protein is CASTPLQGRSTDTQYF. As DNA, the CDR3 is TGTGCCAGCACCCCCCTGCAGGGAAGGAGCACAGATACGCAGTATTTT. The full variable domain, with the rest looked up from reference TRBV13 and TRBJ2-3, is AAGVIQSPRHLIKEKRETATLKCYPIPRHDTVYWYQQGPGQDPQFLISFYEKMQSDKGSIPDRFSAQQFSDYHSELNMSSLELGDSALYFCASTPLQGRSTDTQYFGPGTRLTVL.

CDR3 DNA: TGTGCCAGCAGTTACTCGACACAGTCTGGAAACACCATATATTTT. Protein sequence: CASSYSTQSGNTIYF. The chain links TRBV6-5 to TRBJ1-3; no reliable D call. CDR1 MNHEY and CDR2 SVGAGI come from the germline V gene. Trimming removed 0 bases from V and 1 base from J, with 7 bases in between. This CDR3 region has 15 residues.

The rearrangement joins TRBV5-6 to TRBJ2-7, with TRBD2 matching 7 bases. This CDR3 has 15 amino acids. V shed 1 base and J 2 bases; nucleotides not matched to a gene: 6. Germline V gives CDR1 SGHDT, CDR2 YYEEEE. CDR3 sequence (DNA): TGTGCCAGCAGCTTGTTGTCTAGCGGTACCTACGAGCAGTACTTC. Its protein product is CASSLLSSGTYEQYF.

The V call is TRBV2, the J call TRBJ2-7; TRBD1 might be the D (5 bases). This CDR3 comprises 12 residues. The V gene's germline CDR1 is SNHLY and CDR2 FYNNEI. V lost 6 bases to trimming and J lost 3 bases, with 9 bases between them. CDR3 residues: CASRGLSYEQYF. CDR3 DNA sequence: TGTGCCAGCAGGGGGCTGAGCTACGAGCAGTACTTC.

The J gene is TRBJ2-1, the V gene TRBV6-5; a weak D match, TRBD2 (5 bases). Trimming left V 8 bases short and J 5 bases short, with 13 bases between. From germline, CDR1 is MNHEY and CDR2 SVGAGI. This CDR3 spans 13 amino acids. The CDR3 loop reads CASPMRVDNEQFF. CDR3 DNA sequence: TGTGCCAGCCCCATGAGGGTAGACAATGAGCAGTTCTTC.

The chain combines TRBV27 with TRBJ2-1, with a possible D match to TRBD2 (6 bases). Germline-derived CDR1 and CDR2 are MNHEY and SMNVEV (reference sequence). CDR3 length equals 12 residues. Trimming shortened V by 5 bases and J by 7 bases, and 9 bases separated the two germline ends. CDR3 in amino acids: CASSGTGNEQFF. Here the CDR3 DNA reads TGTGCCAGCAGTGGGACTGGGAATGAGCAGTTCTTC.

This chain uses TRBV28 with TRBJ2-6, with unresolved D. Between the trimmed V and J ends, which lost 5 bases and 2 bases, there was a span of 7 bases. Germline CDR1 and CDR2: MDHEN and SYDVKM. This CDR3 has 14 residues. CDR3 residues: CASSQLAGANVLTF. In DNA, the CDR3 is TGTGCCAGCAGTCAGCTAGCTGGGGCCAACGTCCTGACTTTC.

A single count supports this clone. The CDR3 region is CASRRTGTRADNEQFF. The CDR3 nucleotides read TGCGCCAGCAGACGGACCGGGACTCGAGCCGACAATGAGCAGTTCTTC. The chain combines TRBV5-1 with TRBJ2-1, with a possible D match to TRBD2 (6 bases). With 5 bases removed from V and 5 bases from J, the gap between germline ends came to 20 bases. The CDR3 consists of 16 residues. Germline CDR1 is SGHRS and CDR2 is YFSETQ.

This clone was counted once. The chain has TRBV7-3 and TRBJ1-6; 11 bases map to TRBD1. The CDR3 loop spans 15 amino acids. The V gene end was trimmed by 6 bases and the J gene end by 9 bases; junction bases not matched to a gene: 7. Germline CDR1 and CDR2: SGHTA and FQGTGA. The chain's CDR3 is CASSPGTGGTSPLHF. In DNA, the CDR3 is TGTGCCAGCAGTCCAGGGACAGGGGGGACTTCACCCCTCCACTTT.

V usage is TRBV27 and J usage is TRBJ2-7; TRBD2 is a possible D gene (5 bases). Trimming took off 3 bases at V and 1 base at J, with 10 bases between the two ends. From germline, CDR1 is MNHEY and CDR2 SMNVEV (reference sequence). The length of the CDR3 is 14 residues. The CDR3 region has the DNA TGTGCCAGCAGTTTCGGGGATTCATCCTACGAGCAGTACTTC. It encodes CASSFGDSSYEQYF.

The chain links TRBV7-9 to TRBJ1-2; D is perhaps TRBD1 (5 bases). The CDR3 has 13 amino acids. V was cut by 0 bases and J by 8 bases, with 10 bases left in between. CDR1 and CDR2 from the germline V gene are SEHNR and FQNEAQ (reference sequence). The CDR3 loop is CASSLAGVGGYTF. CDR3 coding DNA: TGTGCCAGCAGCTTAGCAGGGGTTGGGGGCTACACCTTC.

This chain joins TRBV19 and TRBJ1-1; no definite D call. Between the trimmed V and J ends, which lost 3 bases and 1 base, there was a span of 9 bases. This CDR3 is 14 amino acids long. Germline CDR1 is LNHDA and CDR2 is SQIVND (reference sequence). Here the CDR3 DNA reads TGTGCCAGTAGTATCTACCTTCAGAACACTGAAGCTTTCTTT. This encodes CASSIYLQNTEAFF.

V gene TRBV5-4 combines with J gene TRBJ2-7; 9 bases are shared with TRBD2. The CDR3 is 15 amino acids. V lost 0 bases and J lost 2; bases outside the gene matches: 3. The V gene's germline CDR1 is SGHNT and CDR2 YYREEE (reference sequence). The CDR3 here is CASSLAPSGAYEQYF. CDR3 bases: TGTGCCAGCAGCTTGGCGCCTAGCGGGGCCTACGAGCAGTACTTC.

The chain has TRBV28 and TRBJ1-2; the D is unclear. With 4 bases removed from V and 4 bases from J, the gap between germline ends came to 22 bases. The CDR3 has 17 residues. Per germline, CDR1 MDHEN and CDR2 SYDVKM. CDR3 region: CASSSPLAGRPPYGYTF. The CDR3 DNA follows: TGTGCCAGCAGTTCCCCTCTGGCAGGCCGCCCCCCCTATGGCTACACCTTC.

J is TRBJ2-7 and V is TRBV4-1; D might be TRBD1 (6 bases). The CDR3 runs 15 residues. Trimming cost V 1 base and J 3 bases, with 13 bases left between them. CDR1 is MGHRA and CDR2 is YSYEKL in the germline V gene. The CDR3 reads CASSQGGQGLYEQYF. In DNA, the CDR3 is TGCGCCAGCAGCCAAGGTGGGCAGGGGCTCTACGAGCAGTACTTC.